This record looks at one T cell receptor (beta chain) sequence and its context. Its target is unknown. Trimming stripped 0 bases from V and 0 bases from J, with 21 bases between. The CDR3 covers 20 residues. Germline-derived CDR1 and CDR2 are SSHAT and FNYEAQ (reference sequence). The sample belongs to a study of cytomegalovirus exposure and HLA in healthy donors. Findings of the study overall: TCR beta chains numbering more than 150 were designated cytomegalovirus-associated. When analyzed later, the rates of TCR association showed variation by HLA locus, with DRB1 the most and HLA-C the fewest.

PCR amplification relied on 60 Vbeta primers (plus 13 Jbeta primers). Profiled with immunoSEQ multiplex PCR; TCRdb holds only in-frame clones, not every one. The top ten clones hold 1.5% of a sample with about 160,000 clones, roughly 83% of them seen once. V is TRBV7-7 and J is TRBJ1-5; tentatively, D is TRBD1 (5 bases). Sequencing input: PBMCs. The receptor was isolated from a woman under 30 in good health and CMV-seronegative. The CDR3 is CASSLARSGRGEDSNQPQHF. DNA of the CDR3: TGTGCCAGCAGCTTAGCTCGATCTGGTCGGGGGGAGGATAGCAATCAGCCCCAGCATTTT.